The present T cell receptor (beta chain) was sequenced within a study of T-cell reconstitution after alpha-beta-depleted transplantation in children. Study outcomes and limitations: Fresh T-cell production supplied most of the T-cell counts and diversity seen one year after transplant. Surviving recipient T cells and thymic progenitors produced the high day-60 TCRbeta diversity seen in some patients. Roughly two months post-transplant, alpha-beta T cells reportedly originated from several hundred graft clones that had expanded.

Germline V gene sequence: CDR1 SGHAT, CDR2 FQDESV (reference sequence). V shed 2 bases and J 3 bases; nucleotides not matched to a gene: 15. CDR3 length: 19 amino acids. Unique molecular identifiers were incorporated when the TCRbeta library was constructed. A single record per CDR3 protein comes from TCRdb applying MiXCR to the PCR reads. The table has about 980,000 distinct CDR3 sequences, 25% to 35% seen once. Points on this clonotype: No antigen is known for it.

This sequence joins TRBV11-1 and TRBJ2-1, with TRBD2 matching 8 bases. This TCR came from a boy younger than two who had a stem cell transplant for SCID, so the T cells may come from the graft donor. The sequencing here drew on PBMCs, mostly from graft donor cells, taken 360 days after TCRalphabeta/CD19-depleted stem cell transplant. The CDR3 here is CASSLRANWVAGRYNEQFF. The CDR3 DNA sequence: TGTGCCAGCAGCTTAAGGGCTAACTGGGTAGCGGGGCGCTACAATGAGCAGTTCTTC.